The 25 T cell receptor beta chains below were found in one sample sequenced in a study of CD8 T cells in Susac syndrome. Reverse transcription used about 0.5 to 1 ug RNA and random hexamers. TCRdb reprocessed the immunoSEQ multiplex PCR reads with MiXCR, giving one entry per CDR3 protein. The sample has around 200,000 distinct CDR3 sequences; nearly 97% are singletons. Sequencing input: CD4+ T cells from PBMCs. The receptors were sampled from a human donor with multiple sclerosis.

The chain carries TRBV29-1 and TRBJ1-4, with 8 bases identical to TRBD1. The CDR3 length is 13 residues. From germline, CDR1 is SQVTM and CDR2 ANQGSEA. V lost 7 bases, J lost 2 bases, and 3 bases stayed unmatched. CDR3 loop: CSARTGTNEKLFF. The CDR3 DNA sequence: TGCAGCGCCCGGACAGGGACTAATGAAAAACTGTTTTTT.

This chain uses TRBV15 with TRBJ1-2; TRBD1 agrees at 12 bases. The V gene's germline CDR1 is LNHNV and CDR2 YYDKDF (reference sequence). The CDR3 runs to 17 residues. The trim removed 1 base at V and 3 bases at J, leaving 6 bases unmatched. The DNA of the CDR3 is TGTGCCACCAGCAGAGGCGGGGGGACAGGGGGCTACTATGGCTACACCTTC. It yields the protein CATSRGGGTGGYYGYTF.

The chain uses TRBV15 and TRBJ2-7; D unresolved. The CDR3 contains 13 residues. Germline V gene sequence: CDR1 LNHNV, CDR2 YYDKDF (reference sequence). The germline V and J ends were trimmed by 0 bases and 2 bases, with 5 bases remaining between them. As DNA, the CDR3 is TGTGCCACCAGCAGAGATCCGACCTACGAGCAGTACTTC. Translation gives CATSRDPTYEQYF.

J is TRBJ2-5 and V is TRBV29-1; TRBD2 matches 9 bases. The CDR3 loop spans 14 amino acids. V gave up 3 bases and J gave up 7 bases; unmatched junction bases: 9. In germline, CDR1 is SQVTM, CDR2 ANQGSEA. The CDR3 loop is CSVEARGGEGTQYF. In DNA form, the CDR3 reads TGCAGCGTTGAGGCGCGGGGGGGCGAGGGGACCCAGTACTTC.

The DNA of the CDR3 is TGTGCCAGCAGTCCGGGAGTTAGTTCCCAGTACTTC. Translated: CASSPGVSSQYF. The genes are TRBV6-5 and TRBJ2-5; D is possibly TRBD2 (6 bases). The CDR3 runs 12 residues. The V gene lost 5 bases and the J gene lost 9 bases, with 13 bases spanning the gap. Germline lookup yields CDR1 MNHEY and CDR2 SVGAGI.

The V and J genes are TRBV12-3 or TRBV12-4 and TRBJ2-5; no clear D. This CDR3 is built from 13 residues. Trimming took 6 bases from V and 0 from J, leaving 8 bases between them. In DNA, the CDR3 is TGTGCCAGCAGCTCCAGGAACCAAGAGACCCAGTACTTC. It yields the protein CASSSRNQETQYF.

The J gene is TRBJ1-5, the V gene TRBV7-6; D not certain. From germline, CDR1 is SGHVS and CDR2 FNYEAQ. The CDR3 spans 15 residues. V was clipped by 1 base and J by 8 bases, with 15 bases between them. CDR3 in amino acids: CASSLVSRRGKPQHF. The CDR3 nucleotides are TGTGCCAGCAGCTTAGTTTCACGCCGTGGCAAGCCCCAGCATTTT. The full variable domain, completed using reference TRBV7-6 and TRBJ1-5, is GAGVSQSPRYKVTKRGQDVALRCDPISGHVSLYWYRQALGQGPEFLTYFNYEAQQDKSGLPNDRFSAERPEGSISTLTIQRTEQRDSAMYRCASSLVSRRGKPQHFGDGTRLSIL.

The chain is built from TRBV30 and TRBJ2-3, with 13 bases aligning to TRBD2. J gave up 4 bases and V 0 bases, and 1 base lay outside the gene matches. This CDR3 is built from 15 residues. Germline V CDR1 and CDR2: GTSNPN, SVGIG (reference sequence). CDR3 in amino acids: CAWSVLAGGPDTQYF. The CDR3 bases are TGTGCCTGGAGTGTACTAGCGGGGGGGCCAGATACGCAGTATTTT.

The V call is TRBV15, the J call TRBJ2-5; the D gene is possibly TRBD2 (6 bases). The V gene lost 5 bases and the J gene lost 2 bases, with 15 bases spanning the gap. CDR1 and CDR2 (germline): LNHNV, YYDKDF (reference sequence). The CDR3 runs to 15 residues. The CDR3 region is CATSEGSGGQETQYF. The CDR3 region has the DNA TGTGCCACCAGCGAGGGAAGCGGAGGGCAAGAGACCCAGTACTTC.

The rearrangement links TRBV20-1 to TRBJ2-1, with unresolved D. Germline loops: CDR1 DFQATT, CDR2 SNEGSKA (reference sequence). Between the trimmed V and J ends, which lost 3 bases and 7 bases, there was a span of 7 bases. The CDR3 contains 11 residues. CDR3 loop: CSASNPNEQFF. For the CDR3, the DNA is TGCAGTGCTAGTAATCCGAATGAGCAGTTCTTC.

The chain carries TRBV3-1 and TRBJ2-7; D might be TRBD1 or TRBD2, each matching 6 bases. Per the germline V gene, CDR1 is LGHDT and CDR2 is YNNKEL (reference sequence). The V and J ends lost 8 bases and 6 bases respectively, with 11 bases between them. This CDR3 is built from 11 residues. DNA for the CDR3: TGTGCCAGCGCCTCGGGGGCCGAGCAGTACTTC. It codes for CASASGAEQYF.

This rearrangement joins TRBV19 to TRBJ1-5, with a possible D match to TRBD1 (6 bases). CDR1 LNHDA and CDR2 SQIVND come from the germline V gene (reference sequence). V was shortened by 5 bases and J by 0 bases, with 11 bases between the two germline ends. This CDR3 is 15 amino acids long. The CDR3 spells CASSLGADSNQPQHF. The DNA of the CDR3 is TGTGCCAGTAGTTTGGGGGCAGATAGCAATCAGCCCCAGCATTTT.

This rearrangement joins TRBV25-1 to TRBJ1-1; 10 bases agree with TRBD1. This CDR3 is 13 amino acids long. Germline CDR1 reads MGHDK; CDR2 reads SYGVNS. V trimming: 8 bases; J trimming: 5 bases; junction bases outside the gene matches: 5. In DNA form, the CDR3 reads TGTGCCAGCCAAGGGACAGGGGTAACTGAAGCTTTCTTT. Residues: CASQGTGVTEAFF.

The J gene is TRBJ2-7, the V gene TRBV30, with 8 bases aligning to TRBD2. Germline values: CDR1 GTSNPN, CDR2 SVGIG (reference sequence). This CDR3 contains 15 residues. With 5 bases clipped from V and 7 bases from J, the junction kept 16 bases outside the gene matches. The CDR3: CAWGGAGDPTLEQYF. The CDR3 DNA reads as TGTGCCTGGGGGGGAGCGGGAGACCCTACGTTGGAGCAGTACTTC.

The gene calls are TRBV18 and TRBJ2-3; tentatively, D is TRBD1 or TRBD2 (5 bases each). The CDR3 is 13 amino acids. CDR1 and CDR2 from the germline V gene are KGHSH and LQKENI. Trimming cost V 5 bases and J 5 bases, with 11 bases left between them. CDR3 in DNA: TGTGCCAGCTCATTCTCAGGGAGAGATACGCAGTATTTT. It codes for CASSFSGRDTQYF.

This CDR3 reads CSGTGDTQYF. The DNA of the CDR3 is TGCAGCGGAACAGGGGATACGCAGTATTTT. J is TRBJ2-3 and V is TRBV29-1; TRBD1 is a possible D gene (6 bases). In germline, CDR1 is SQVTM, CDR2 ANQGSEA. The germline V and J ends were trimmed by 7 bases and 6 bases, with 8 bases remaining between them. This CDR3 contains 10 residues.

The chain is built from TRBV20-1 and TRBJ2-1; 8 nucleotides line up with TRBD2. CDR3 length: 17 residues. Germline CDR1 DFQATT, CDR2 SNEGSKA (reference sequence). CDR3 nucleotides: TGCGCGACCCAGGGAGGCGGGGGGCACAGCTCCTACAATGAGCAGTTCTTC. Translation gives CATQGGGGHSSYNEQFF.

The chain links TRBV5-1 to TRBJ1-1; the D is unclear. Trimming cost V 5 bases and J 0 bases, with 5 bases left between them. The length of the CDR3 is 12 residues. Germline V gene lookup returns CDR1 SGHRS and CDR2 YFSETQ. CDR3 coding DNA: TGCGCCAGCAGTTCCGTGAACACTGAAGCTTTCTTT. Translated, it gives CASSSVNTEAFF.

CDR3 in amino acids: CASAWLEGWGNSPLHF. DNA for the CDR3: TGTGCCAGCGCCTGGCTAGAGGGGTGGGGTAATTCACCCCTCCACTTT. This chain uses TRBV27 with TRBJ1-6; weak D call: TRBD1 (5 bases). Trimming stripped 8 bases from V and 6 bases from J, with 20 bases between. From germline, CDR1 is MNHEY and CDR2 SMNVEV (reference sequence). The CDR3 runs to 16 residues.

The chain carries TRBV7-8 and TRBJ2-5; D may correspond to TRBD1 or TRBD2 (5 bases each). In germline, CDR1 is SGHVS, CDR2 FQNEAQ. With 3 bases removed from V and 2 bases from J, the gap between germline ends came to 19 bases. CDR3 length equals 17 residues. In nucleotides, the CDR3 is TGTGCCAGCAGCTTGGTGGGTCGAGGGACGTATCAAGAGACCCAGTACTTC. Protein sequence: CASSLVGRGTYQETQYF.

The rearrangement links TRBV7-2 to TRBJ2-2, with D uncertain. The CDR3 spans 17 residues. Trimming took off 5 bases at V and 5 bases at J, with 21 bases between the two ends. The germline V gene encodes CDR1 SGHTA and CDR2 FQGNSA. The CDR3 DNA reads TGTGCCAGCAGCCGAAACATCGGTGGCCGGTGGACCGGGGAGCTGTTTTTT. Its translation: CASSRNIGGRWTGELFF.

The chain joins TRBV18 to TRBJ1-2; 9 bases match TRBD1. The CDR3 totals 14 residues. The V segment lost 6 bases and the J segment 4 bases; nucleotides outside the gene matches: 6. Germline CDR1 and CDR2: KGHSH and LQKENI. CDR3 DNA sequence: TGTGCCAGCTCTCCGGGACAGGGTACCTATGGCTACACCTTC. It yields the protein CASSPGQGTYGYTF.

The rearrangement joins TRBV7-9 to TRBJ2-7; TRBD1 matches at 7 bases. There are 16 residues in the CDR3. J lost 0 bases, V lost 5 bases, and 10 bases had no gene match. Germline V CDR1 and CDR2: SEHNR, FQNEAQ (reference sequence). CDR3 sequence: CASSPGQALVSYEQYF. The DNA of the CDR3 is TGTGCCAGCAGCCCTGGACAGGCCCTTGTCTCCTACGAGCAGTACTTC.

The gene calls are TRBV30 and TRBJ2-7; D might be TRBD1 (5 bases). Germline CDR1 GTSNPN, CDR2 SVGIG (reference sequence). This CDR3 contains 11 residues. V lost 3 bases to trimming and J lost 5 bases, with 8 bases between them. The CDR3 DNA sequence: TGTGCCTGGAGACAGGACCACGAGCAGTACTTC. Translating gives CAWRQDHEQYF.

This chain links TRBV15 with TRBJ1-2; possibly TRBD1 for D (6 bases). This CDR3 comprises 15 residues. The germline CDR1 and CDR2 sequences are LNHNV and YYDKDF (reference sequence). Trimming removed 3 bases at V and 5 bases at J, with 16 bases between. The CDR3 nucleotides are TGTGCCACCAGCAGGACAACAGGGTCCTCTTATGGCTACACCTTC. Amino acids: CATSRTTGSSYGYTF. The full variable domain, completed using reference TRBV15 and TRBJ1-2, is DAMVIQNPRYQVTQFGKPVTLSCSQTLNHNVMYWYQQKSSQAPKLLFHYYDKDFNNEADTPDNFQSRRPNTSFCFLDIRSPGLGDTAMYLCATSRTTGSSYGYTFGSGTRLTVV.